The source of this T cell receptor beta chain is a study of blood T cell repertoires in COVID-19. Study context: Acute and convalescent COVID-19 specimens originated in the United States, Italy and Spain. T cells, B-cell-depleted T cells, or PBMCs supplied cDNA or gDNA.

Germline V gene data show CDR1 as MGHRA and CDR2 as YSYEKL. The V gene lost 4 bases and the J gene lost 10 bases, with 14 bases spanning the gap. The CDR3 extends over 14 amino acids. Original processing methods: From reference gene primer amplification, estimates of nucleated cell counts were derived. Method: immunoSEQ multiplex PCR; TCRdb's copy keeps in-frame clones and lacks some. V and J calls and clone size are copied from that table; D and trimming were computed from the DNA. Of a few hundred thousand clones in the sample, around 88% are singletons; the top ten hold roughly 6.9%. The J gene is TRBJ1-6, the V gene TRBV4-1; D gene unclear. The clonotype was recovered from a woman younger than 45 who had recovered from COVID-19. Sequenced: peripheral blood. The CDR3 loop reads CASSLGPSRSPLHF. DNA of the CDR3: TGCGCCAGCAGCCTTGGGCCCTCAAGATCACCCCTCCACTTT.